Given below is one T cell receptor (beta chain) in context. PCR was performed using 60 Vbeta and 13 Jbeta primers. The data were produced by immunoSEQ multiplex PCR, yet TCRdb's version contains in-frame clones alone and is incomplete. The table lists fewer than 250,000 clones, about 83% of them singletons, with 1% to 1.5% in the top ten. The data were taken from a study of cytomegalovirus exposure and HLA in healthy donors. The V and J ends lost 6 bases and 2 bases respectively, with 20 bases between them. This CDR3 is 16 amino acids long. From germline, CDR1 is MDHEN and CDR2 SYDVKM. The sequenced sample consisted of PBMCs. The gene calls are TRBV28 and TRBJ2-7, with D perhaps matching TRBD1 (6 bases). The clonotype originates from a human donor in good health. DNA of the CDR3: TGTGCCAGCAGCTGGTACAGAACCGGGACAACCTACGAGCAGTACTTC. Amino acids: CASSWYRTGTTYEQYF.